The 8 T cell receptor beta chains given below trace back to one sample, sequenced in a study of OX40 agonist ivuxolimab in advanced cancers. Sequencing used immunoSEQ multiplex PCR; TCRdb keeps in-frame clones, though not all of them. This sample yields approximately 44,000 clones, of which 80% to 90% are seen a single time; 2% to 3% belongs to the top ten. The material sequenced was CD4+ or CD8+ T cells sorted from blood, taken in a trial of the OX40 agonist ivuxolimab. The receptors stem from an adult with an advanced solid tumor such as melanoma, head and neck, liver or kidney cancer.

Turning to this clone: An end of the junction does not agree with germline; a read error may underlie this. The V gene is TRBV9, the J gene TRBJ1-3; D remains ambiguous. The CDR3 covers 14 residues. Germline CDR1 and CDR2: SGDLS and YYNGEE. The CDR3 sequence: CASSGGSAGNTTYF. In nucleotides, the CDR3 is TGTGCCAGCAGCGGTGGATCTGCTGGAAACACCACATATTTT.

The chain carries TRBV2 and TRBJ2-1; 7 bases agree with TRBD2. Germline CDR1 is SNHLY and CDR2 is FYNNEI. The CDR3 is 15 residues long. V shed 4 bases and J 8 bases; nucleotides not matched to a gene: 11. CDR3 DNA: TGTGCCAGCAGTGGGCAAGGGAGGGGTAGGGATGAGCAGTTCTTC. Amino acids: CASSGQGRGRDEQFF.

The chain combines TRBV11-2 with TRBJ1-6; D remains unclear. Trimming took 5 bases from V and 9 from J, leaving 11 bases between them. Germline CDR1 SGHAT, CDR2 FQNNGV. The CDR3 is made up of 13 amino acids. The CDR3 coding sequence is TGTGCCAGCAGCCTGCACGAGTTTTCACCCCTCCACTTT. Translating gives CASSLHEFSPLHF. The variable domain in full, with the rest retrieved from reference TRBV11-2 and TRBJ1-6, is EAGVAQSPRYKIIEKRQSVAFWCNPISGHATLYWYQQILGQGPKLLIQFQNNGVVDDSQLPKDRFSAERLKGVDSTLKIQPAKLEDSAVYLCASSLHEFSPLHFGNGTRLTVT.

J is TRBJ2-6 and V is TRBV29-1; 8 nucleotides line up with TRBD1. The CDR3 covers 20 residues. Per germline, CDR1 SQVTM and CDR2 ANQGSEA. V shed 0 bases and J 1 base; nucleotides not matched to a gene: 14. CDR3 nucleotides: TGCAGCGTTGAAGAGGGTATTACAGGGGGGTTCTTTTCTGGGGCCAACGTCCTGACTTTC. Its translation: CSVEEGITGGFFSGANVLTF. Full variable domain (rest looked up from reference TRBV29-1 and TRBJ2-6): SAVISQKPSRDICQRGTSLTIQCQVDSQVTMMFWYRQQPGQSLTLIATANQGSEATYESGFVIDKFPISRPNLTFSTLTVSNMSPEDSSIYLCSVEEGITGGFFSGANVLTFGAGSRLTVL.

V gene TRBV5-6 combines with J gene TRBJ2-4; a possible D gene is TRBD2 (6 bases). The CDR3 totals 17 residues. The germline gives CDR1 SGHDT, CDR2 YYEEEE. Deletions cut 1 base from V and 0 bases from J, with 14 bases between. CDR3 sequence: CASSLYRTTLAKNIQYF. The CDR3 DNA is TGTGCCAGCAGCTTGTACAGGACTACACTAGCCAAAAACATTCAGTACTTC.

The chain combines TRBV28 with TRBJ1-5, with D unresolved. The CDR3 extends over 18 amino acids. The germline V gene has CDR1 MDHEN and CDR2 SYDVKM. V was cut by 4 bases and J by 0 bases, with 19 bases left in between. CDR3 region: CASSWNRWVTPSNQPQHF. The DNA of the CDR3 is TGTGCCAGCAGTTGGAATCGTTGGGTGACACCTAGCAATCAGCCCCAGCATTTT.

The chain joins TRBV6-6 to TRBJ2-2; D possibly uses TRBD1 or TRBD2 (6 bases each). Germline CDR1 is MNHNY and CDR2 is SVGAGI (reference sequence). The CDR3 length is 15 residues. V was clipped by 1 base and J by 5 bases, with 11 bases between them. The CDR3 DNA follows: TGTGCCAGCAGTTACTACGGGGGCGCGACCGGGGAGCTGTTTTTT. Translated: CASSYYGGATGELFF.

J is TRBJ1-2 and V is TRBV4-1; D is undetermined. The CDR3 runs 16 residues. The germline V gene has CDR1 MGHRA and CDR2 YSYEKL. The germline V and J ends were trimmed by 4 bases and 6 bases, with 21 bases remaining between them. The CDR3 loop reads CASSPRVGANADGYTF. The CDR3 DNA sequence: TGCGCCAGCAGCCCACGGGTGGGAGCAAATGCGGATGGCTACACCTTC.